These 15 T cell receptor beta chains were sequenced from one sample in a study of T cell repertoires in cytomegalovirus infection. TCRdb re-analysed the reads in MiXCR, keeping a single row per CDR3 protein. Of 510,000 or so distinct CDR3 sequences listed, around a quarter are singletons. What was sequenced was PBMCs. The receptors here all came from a human donor in good health (CMV status not recorded). Some clones in this sample may be carry-over from other donors' samples.

The chain recombines TRBV20-1 with TRBJ2-7; 9 bases align to TRBD2. CDR1 and CDR2 from the germline V gene are DFQATT and SNEGSKA (reference sequence). J gave up 2 bases and V 3 bases, and 5 bases lay outside the gene matches. CDR3 length equals 14 residues. The CDR3 spells CSASPSGTTYEQYF. The CDR3 coding sequence is TGCAGTGCTAGCCCTAGCGGGACTACCTACGAGCAGTACTTC.

The chain has TRBV10-3 and TRBJ2-3; 9 nucleotides line up with TRBD2. This CDR3 region has 16 residues. V trimming: 4 bases; J trimming: 5 bases; junction bases outside the gene matches: 10. CDR1 ENHRY and CDR2 SYGVKD come from the germline V gene. The CDR3 sequence is CAISVAASGVKDTQYF. CDR3 DNA: TGTGCCATCAGTGTCGCGGCTAGCGGGGTTAAAGATACGCAGTATTTT.

This clonotype was detected only a few times. This chain uses TRBV7-6 with TRBJ1-1; D is unclear. Germline lookup yields CDR1 SGHVS and CDR2 FNYEAQ. V was cut by 2 bases and J by 5 bases, with 12 bases left in between. The CDR3 length is 14 residues. CDR3 protein: CASSLTQLETEAFF. For the CDR3, the DNA is TGTGCCAGCAGCTTAACCCAGTTGGAAACTGAAGCTTTCTTT.

The chain joins TRBV29-1 to TRBJ2-1; D unclear. CDR3 length: 13 amino acids. From germline, CDR1 is SQVTM and CDR2 ANQGSEA. The CDR3 DNA sequence: TGCCTCGCAGGCCGTCTGGGTCGCAATGAGCAGTTCTTC. It yields the protein CLAGRLGRNEQFF.

V and J are TRBV12-3 or TRBV12-4 and TRBJ1-2, with 7 positions matching TRBD1. The CDR3 has 17 residues. The V gene end was trimmed by 1 base and the J gene end by 1 base; junction bases not matched to a gene: 9. The CDR3 sequence is CASSLVLGAGGNYGYTF. CDR3 nucleotide sequence: TGTGCCAGCAGTTTAGTTCTCGGGGCAGGGGGTAACTATGGCTACACCTTC.

This clonotype came up many times. The V call is TRBV7-2, the J call TRBJ1-1; D not resolved. The CDR3 covers 15 residues. Germline CDR1 is SGHTA and CDR2 is FQGNSA. The ends were cut back, 1 base at V and 4 bases at J, with 13 bases in the middle. CDR3 nucleotides: TGTGCCAGCAGCTTAGGACGTCGGGGTTCCACTGAAGCTTTCTTT. This encodes CASSLGRRGSTEAFF.

This clonotype was seen many times. V and J are TRBV27 and TRBJ2-5; D remains unclear. Germline CDR1 MNHEY, CDR2 SMNVEV (reference sequence). Deletions cut 5 bases from V and 0 bases from J, with 7 bases between. The CDR3 runs to 13 residues. The CDR3 nucleotides are TGTGCCAGCAGTCCCCGGGACCAAGAGACCCAGTACTTC. Protein product: CASSPRDQETQYF.

This chain connects TRBV24-1 to TRBJ2-1; weak D call: TRBD2 (6 bases). This CDR3 is 15 amino acids long. Germline assignment: CDR1 KGHDR and CDR2 SFDVKD. V dropped 3 bases and J dropped 3 bases, with 11 bases sitting between them. CDR3 protein: CATSDPRDFYNEQFF. CDR3 bases: TGTGCCACCAGTGATCCCCGGGACTTCTACAATGAGCAGTTCTTC.

The V and J genes are TRBV7-3 and TRBJ2-1; D ambiguous. Per the germline V gene, CDR1 is SGHTA and CDR2 is FQGTGA. V lost 1 base and J lost 10, with 11 bases in between. CDR3 length: 13 residues. CDR3 sequence: CASSLSTTWEQFF. The DNA for the CDR3 is TGTGCCAGCAGCTTAAGCACCACGTGGGAGCAGTTCTTC.

In its sample, this clonotype was seen many times. This rearrangement joins TRBV6-2 or TRBV6-3 to TRBJ1-5; 11 bases agree with TRBD1. This CDR3 is 12 amino acids long. The J segment lost 6 bases and the V segment lost 11 bases, leaving 3 bases of the junction unmatched. Germline CDR1 reads MNHEY; CDR2 reads SVGEGT. The CDR3 sequence: CAGGTGGQPQHF. The CDR3 DNA follows: TGTGCCGGGGGGACAGGGGGTCAGCCCCAGCATTTT.

This clonotype was seen a handful of times. V usage is TRBV11-3 and J usage is TRBJ1-4; D is unresolved. Germline lookup yields CDR1 SGHNT and CDR2 YENEEA. The CDR3 sequence is 15 residues long. Trimming removed 2 bases at V and 5 bases at J, with 12 bases between. The CDR3 is CASSLSWSRNEKLFF. DNA of the CDR3: TGTGCCAGCAGCTTATCATGGTCCCGGAATGAAAAACTGTTTTTT.

This clonotype was observed at least ten times. This chain links TRBV7-2 with TRBJ2-5; perhaps TRBD1 as D (6 bases). The germline V and J ends were trimmed by 5 bases and 2 bases, with 9 bases remaining between them. The length of the CDR3 is 13 residues. Germline CDR1 is SGHTA and CDR2 is FQGNSA. This chain's CDR3 is CASSRGQQETQYF. CDR3 in DNA: TGTGCCAGCAGCCGCGGACAGCAAGAGACCCAGTACTTC. The full variable domain, completed using reference TRBV7-2 and TRBJ2-5, is GAGVSQSPSNKVTEKGKDVELRCDPISGHTALYWYRQSLGQGLEFLIYFQGNSAPDKSGLPSDRFSAERTGGSVSTLTIQRTQQEDSAVYLCASSRGQQETQYFGPGTRLLVL.

The chain employs TRBV7-9 and TRBJ2-6; tentative D call: TRBD1 (6 bases). CDR1 is SEHNR, CDR2 FQNEAQ, per germline (reference sequence). V was shortened by 8 bases and J by 4 bases, with 9 bases between the two germline ends. The CDR3 has 13 amino acids. In DNA form, the CDR3 reads TGTGCCAGCGGCACAGGGGGGGCCAACGTCCTGACTTTC. This translates into CASGTGGANVLTF.

DNA of the CDR3: TGTGCCAGCAGTCCCCTCGCCGGGACAGACAAATACGAGCAGTACTTC. Its translation is CASSPLAGTDKYEQYF. V is TRBV6-1 and J is TRBJ2-7, with 7 bases that match TRBD1. The CDR3 contains 16 residues. Germline V CDR1 and CDR2: MNHNS, SASEGT. Unmatched junction bases numbered 14, after V lost 5 bases and J lost 4 bases.

V and J are TRBV9 and TRBJ2-5, with 9 nucleotides matching TRBD1. The J segment lost 1 base and the V segment lost 3 bases, leaving 7 bases of the junction unmatched. In germline, CDR1 is SGDLS, CDR2 YYNGEE. The CDR3 runs 16 residues. Written as DNA, the CDR3 is TGTGCCAGCAGCGGGCCGGGACAGGGAAGCCAAGAGACCCAGTACTTC. Translated: CASSGPGQGSQETQYF.